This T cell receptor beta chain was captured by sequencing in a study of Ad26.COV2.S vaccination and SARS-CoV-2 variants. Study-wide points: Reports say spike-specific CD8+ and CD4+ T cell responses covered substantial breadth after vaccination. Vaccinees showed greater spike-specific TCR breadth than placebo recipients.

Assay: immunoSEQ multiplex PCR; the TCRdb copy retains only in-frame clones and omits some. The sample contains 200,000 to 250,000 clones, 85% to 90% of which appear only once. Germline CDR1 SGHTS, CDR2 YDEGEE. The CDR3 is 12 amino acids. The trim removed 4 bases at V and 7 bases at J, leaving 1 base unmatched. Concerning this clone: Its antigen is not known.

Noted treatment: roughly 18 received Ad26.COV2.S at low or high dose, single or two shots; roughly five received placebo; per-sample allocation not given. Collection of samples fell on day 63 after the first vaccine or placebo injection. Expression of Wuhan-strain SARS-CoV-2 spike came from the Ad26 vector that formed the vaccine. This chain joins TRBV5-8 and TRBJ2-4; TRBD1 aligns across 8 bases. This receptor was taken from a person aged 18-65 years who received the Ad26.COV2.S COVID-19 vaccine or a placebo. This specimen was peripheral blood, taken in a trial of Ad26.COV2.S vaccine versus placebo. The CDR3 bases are TGTGCCAGCAGCCACAGGGGGAACATTCAGTACTTC. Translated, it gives CASSHRGNIQYF.